These 11 T cell receptor beta chains were all obtained from the same sample, sequenced in a study of shared clonotypes between healthy human individuals. Using immunoSEQ multiplex PCR, the repertoire was profiled, and TCRdb retains in-frame clones only, with some absent. The profile shows some 2,400,000 clones, around 95% of them singletons. Material: naive CD4+ T cells sorted from blood. Described subset: CD45RA+ positively selected. These receptors all stem from a man in his late teens or twenties in good health.

This clone appeared once. The chain couples TRBV28 to TRBJ1-5; TRBD1 might be the D (5 bases). The CDR3 contains 14 residues. Germline V gene data show CDR1 as MDHEN and CDR2 as SYDVKM. The ends were cut back, 4 bases at V and 2 bases at J, with 9 bases in the middle. CDR3 residues: CASSSLGGNQPQHF. CDR3 nucleotides: TGTGCCAGCAGTTCTCTGGGGGGCAATCAGCCCCAGCATTTT.

The chain recombines TRBV7-9 with TRBJ1-2; D might be TRBD1 (6 bases). There are 16 residues in the CDR3. V gave up 2 bases and J gave up 4 bases, with 17 bases separating them. Per germline, CDR1 SEHNR and CDR2 FQNEAQ (reference sequence). The CDR3 loop is CASSLQTGKGGYGYTF. As DNA, the CDR3 is TGTGCCAGCAGCTTACAGACAGGCAAGGGCGGCTATGGCTACACCTTC.

The chain links TRBV7-2 to TRBJ2-7, with D possibly being TRBD2 (5 bases). The germline CDR1 and CDR2 sequences are SGHTA and FQGNSA. This CDR3 contains 12 residues. V dropped 4 bases and J dropped 12 bases, with 16 bases sitting between them. CDR3 sequence reads: CASSSSSLSTYF. The CDR3 coding sequence is TGTGCCAGCAGCTCCTCTAGCTTAAGTACGTACTTC. The whole variable domain, remainder taken from reference TRBV7-2 and TRBJ2-7, is GAGVSQSPSNKVTEKGKDVELRCDPISGHTALYWYRQSLGQGLEFLIYFQGNSAPDKSGLPSDRFSAERTGGSVSTLTIQRTQQEDSAVYLCASSSSSLSTYFGPGTRLTVT.

The chain couples TRBV18 to TRBJ1-2, with D perhaps matching TRBD1 (6 bases). The CDR3 totals 15 residues. Per germline, CDR1 KGHSH and CDR2 LQKENI. With 1 base removed from V and 8 bases from J, the gap between germline ends came to 17 bases. In nucleotides, the CDR3 is TGTGCCAGCTCACCACAGGGGTCCGGGGGCGGAGGCTACACCTTC. It codes for CASSPQGSGGGGYTF.

This chain links TRBV5-1 with TRBJ1-6; 8 bases align to TRBD1. Germline V CDR1 and CDR2: SGHRS, YFSETQ. Trimming at V came to 3 bases and at J to 8 bases, leaving 7 bases not matched to a gene. The CDR3 loop spans 15 amino acids. The CDR3 is CASSYSTGVDSPLHF. CDR3 sequence (DNA): TGCGCCAGCAGCTATTCGACAGGGGTCGATTCACCCCTCCACTTT.

In the case of this clone: The sample carries other DNA sequences with the same CDR3. The gene calls are TRBV2 and TRBJ2-1; either TRBD1 or TRBD2 may fit D (5 bases each). The V end was cut by 8 bases, the J end by 4 bases, with 15 bases between. The CDR3 extends over 14 amino acids. Per the germline V gene, CDR1 is SNHLY and CDR2 is FYNNEI. CDR3 nucleotides: TGTGCCAGCTCTCCGGGACCGAGTTACAATGAGCAGTTCTTC. The encoded protein is CASSPGPSYNEQFF.

The rearrangement links TRBV28 to TRBJ1-4, with 9 bases fitting TRBD1. V dropped 3 bases and J dropped 8; count of bases not matched to a gene: 7. The CDR3 runs to 15 residues. Germline V lookup: CDR1 MDHEN, CDR2 SYDVKM. The CDR3 spells CASSLLRGTGEKLFF. CDR3 DNA: TGTGCCAGCAGTTTGCTACGCGGGACAGGGGAAAAACTGTTTTTT.

The CDR3 nucleotides are TGCAGCGTTGAAAGTCACAGGGGAGGCGGCGAGCAGTACTTC. Protein product: CSVESHRGGGEQYF. The V call is TRBV29-1, the J call TRBJ2-7; D is possibly TRBD1 (7 bases). V was cut by 2 bases and J by 6 bases, with 17 bases left in between. Germline V gene data show CDR1 as SQVTM and CDR2 as ANQGSEA. This CDR3 spans 14 amino acids.

V usage is TRBV5-6 and J usage is TRBJ1-6; possibly TRBD1 for D (6 bases). V lost 1 base to trimming and J lost 3 bases, with 11 bases between them. This CDR3 is 16 amino acids long. Germline-derived CDR1 and CDR2 are SGHDT and YYEEEE. The CDR3 DNA follows: TGTGCCAGCAGCTTGATTCAGGGGCGCTATAATTCACCCCTCCACTTT. This gives the protein CASSLIQGRYNSPLHF.

The chain links TRBV27 to TRBJ2-3; D is possibly TRBD2 (5 bases). The CDR3 is made up of 14 amino acids. Germline CDR1 reads MNHEY; CDR2 reads SMNVEV (reference sequence). The germline V and J ends were trimmed by 2 bases and 4 bases, with 10 bases remaining between them. CDR3 coding DNA: TGTGCCAGCAGTTTACTCCACGGGGCAGATACGCAGTATTTT. This gives the protein CASSLLHGADTQYF.

The rearrangement joins TRBV18 to TRBJ2-5; maybe TRBD1 (6 bases). From germline, CDR1 is KGHSH and CDR2 LQKENI. V was pared by 3 bases and J by 0 bases, with 11 bases between. The CDR3 totals 15 residues. The CDR3 DNA reads as TGTGCCAGCTCACCGGGACACCGGGACCAAGAGACCCAGTACTTC. As protein: CASSPGHRDQETQYF.